Below, 5 T cell receptor beta chains from the same sample are listed, as sequenced in a study of blood T cell repertoires in COVID-19. TCRdb keeps only in-frame clones here, not all; method: immunoSEQ multiplex PCR. The sample records over 200,000 clones, approximately 91% being singletons. The sequenced sample consisted of peripheral blood. The source of these receptors is a woman aged 25 to 45 with acute or convalescent COVID-19.

The chain has TRBV15 and TRBJ1-3, with a tentative D call TRBD1 (6 bases). The V end was cut by 5 bases, the J end by 2 bases, with 13 bases between. The CDR3 has 15 amino acids. Germline V lookup: CDR1 LNHNV, CDR2 YYDKDF (reference sequence). In DNA form, the CDR3 reads TGTGCCACCAGCTCTGACAGGCACCCTGGAAACACCATATATTTT. Protein product: CATSSDRHPGNTIYF.

The genes are TRBV5-1 and TRBJ1-1; a weak D match, TRBD1 (6 bases). V was trimmed by 0 bases and J by 1 base, leaving 13 bases between them. The length of the CDR3 is 16 residues. Germline V CDR1 and CDR2: SGHRS, YFSETQ. The CDR3 nucleotides are TGCGCCAGCAGCTTGGCTAGGGGAGGGGGGAACACTGAAGCTTTCTTT. Residues: CASSLARGGGNTEAFF.

The chain employs TRBV6-5 and TRBJ1-1; no definite D call. Trimming stripped 8 bases from V and 1 base from J, with 11 bases between. The CDR3 sequence is 13 residues long. CDR1 and CDR2 from the germline V gene are MNHEY and SVGAGI. The CDR3 spells CASAQQTNTEAFF. The CDR3 DNA sequence: TGTGCCAGCGCACAACAGACGAACACTGAAGCTTTCTTT.

A single count supports this clone. The chain links TRBV18 to TRBJ2-3; the D is unclear. The CDR3 covers 14 residues. From germline, CDR1 is KGHSH and CDR2 LQKENI. V shed 2 bases and J shed 3 bases, with 9 bases lying between them. In DNA form, the CDR3 reads TGTGCCAGCTCACCAATCTCCCGGACAGATACGCAGTATTTT. Protein product: CASSPISRTDTQYF.

J is TRBJ1-5 and V is TRBV2; D gene uncertain. This CDR3 region has 16 residues. V shed 4 bases and J shed 1 base, with 14 bases lying between them. The germline V gene has CDR1 SNHLY and CDR2 FYNNEI. CDR3 DNA sequence: TGTGCCAGCAGTGCTGTCGGGGTGGGGAGCAATCAGCCCCAGCATTTT. This gives the protein CASSAVGVGSNQPQHF.